This record covers a single T cell receptor beta chain. Antigen unknown. TCRdb's table, derived via immunoSEQ multiplex PCR, lists solely in-frame clones and lacks some. The profile shows tens of thousands of clones, 85% to 90% of them singletons. In germline, CDR1 is MGHDK, CDR2 SYGVNS. Trimming removed 7 bases from V and 9 bases from J, with 16 bases in between. This CDR3 has 13 residues. This record comes from a study of glioma-infiltrating T cells after dendritic cell vaccination. Study information: Autologous tumor lysate was loaded overnight onto monocyte-derived dendritic cells grown about 7 days with IL-4 and GM-CSF.

PBMC sampling occurred before vaccination, two weeks after the third dose, and at progression. General study findings and limits: The cohort had few patients with full blood and tumor sets.

Sequences were derived from blood, sampled before dendritic cell vaccination. The receptor comes from a human donor with glioblastoma. The V and J genes are TRBV25-1 and TRBJ2-1; D uncertain. CDR3: CASTDSRLVEQFF. CDR3 DNA sequence: TGTGCCAGCACTGACTCCCGGCTAGTTGAGCAGTTCTTC.